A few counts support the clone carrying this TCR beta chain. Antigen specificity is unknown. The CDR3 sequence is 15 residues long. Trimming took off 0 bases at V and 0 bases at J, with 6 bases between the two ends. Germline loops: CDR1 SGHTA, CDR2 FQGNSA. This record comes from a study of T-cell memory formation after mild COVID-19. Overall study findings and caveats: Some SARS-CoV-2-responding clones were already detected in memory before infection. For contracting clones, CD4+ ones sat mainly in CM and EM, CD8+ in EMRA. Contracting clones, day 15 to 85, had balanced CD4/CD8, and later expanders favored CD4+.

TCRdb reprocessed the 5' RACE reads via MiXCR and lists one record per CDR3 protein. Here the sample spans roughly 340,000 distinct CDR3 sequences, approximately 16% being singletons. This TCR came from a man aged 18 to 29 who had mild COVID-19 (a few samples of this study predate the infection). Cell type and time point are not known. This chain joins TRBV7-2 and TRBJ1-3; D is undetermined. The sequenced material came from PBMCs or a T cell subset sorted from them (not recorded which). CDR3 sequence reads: CASSLAISSGNTIYF. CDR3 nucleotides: TGTGCCAGCAGCTTAGCGATTAGCTCTGGAAACACCATATATTTT.